Sequencing of this TCR beta chain was carried out in a study of graft-versus-host responses after intestinal transplantation. Study conclusions and caveats: The authors found GvH clones in recipient marrow, some appearing first in ileum or blood.

Method: immunoSEQ multiplex PCR; TCRdb's copy keeps in-frame clones and lacks some. The table shows over 5,000 clones, with roughly 71% occurring only once. Lymphocytes from graft epithelium and lamina propria were isolated. Germline V gene data show CDR1 as MDHEN and CDR2 as SYDVKM. Trimming removed 3 bases at V and 4 bases at J, with 9 bases between. This CDR3 region has 13 residues. In the case of this clone: Its specificity is unknown.

This clonotype was sampled from a human patient who received an intestinal transplant, so some T cells may come from the graft donor. Specimen: ileum tissue, collected approximately 310 days after intestinal transplant. This chain connects TRBV28 to TRBJ1-2; no clear D gene. In nucleotides, the CDR3 is TGTGCCAGCAGTTTCGATGTGGGCTATGGCTACACCTTC. Protein sequence: CASSFDVGYGYTF.